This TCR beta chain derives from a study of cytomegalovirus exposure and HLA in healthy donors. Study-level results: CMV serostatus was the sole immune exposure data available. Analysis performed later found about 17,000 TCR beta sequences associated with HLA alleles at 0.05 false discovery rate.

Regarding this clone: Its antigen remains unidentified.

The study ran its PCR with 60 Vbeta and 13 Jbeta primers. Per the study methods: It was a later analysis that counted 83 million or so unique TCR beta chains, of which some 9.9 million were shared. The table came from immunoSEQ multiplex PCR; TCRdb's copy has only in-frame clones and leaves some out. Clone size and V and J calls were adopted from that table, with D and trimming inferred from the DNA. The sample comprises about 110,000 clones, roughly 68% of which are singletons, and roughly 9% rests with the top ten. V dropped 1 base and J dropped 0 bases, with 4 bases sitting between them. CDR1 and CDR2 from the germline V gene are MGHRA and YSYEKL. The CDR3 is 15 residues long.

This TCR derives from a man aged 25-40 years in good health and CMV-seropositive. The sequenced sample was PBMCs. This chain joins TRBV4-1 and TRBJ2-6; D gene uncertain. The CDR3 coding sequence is TGCGCCAGCAGCCAAGGGCCCTCTGGGGCCAACGTCCTGACTTTC. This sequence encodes CASSQGPSGANVLTF.